The 25 T cell receptor beta chains presented below share a single source sample, sequenced in a study of T cell responses to AZD1222 COVID-19 vaccine. Profiled with immunoSEQ multiplex PCR; TCRdb holds only in-frame clones, not every one. The repertoire holds tens of thousands of clones, with about 88% as singletons. The sample here was peripheral blood, taken on day 0 of AZD1222 vaccination. The source is an adult in good health.

This clone has just a few counts. The CDR3 nucleotides read TGCGCCAGCAGCGCCACGTGGGATGAGCAGTTCTTC. Translating it yields CASSATWDEQFF. This chain uses TRBV5-1 with TRBJ2-1; D uncertain. The V and J ends lost 4 bases and 8 bases respectively, with 10 bases between them. Per the germline V gene, CDR1 is SGHRS and CDR2 is YFSETQ. The CDR3 totals 12 residues.

The chain recombines TRBV5-1 with TRBJ2-1; D may correspond to TRBD1 or TRBD2 (5 bases each). CDR1 is SGHRS, CDR2 YFSETQ, per germline. The CDR3 is 13 amino acids. V lost 3 bases and J lost 6, with 10 bases in between. CDR3 DNA: TGCGCCAGCAGCTCGGGACGTCTCAATGAGCAGTTCTTC. Translation: CASSSGRLNEQFF.

The rearrangement links TRBV18 to TRBJ1-5; no clear D. V was clipped by 5 bases and J by 4 bases, with 9 bases between them. The CDR3 spans 13 residues. CDR1 is KGHSH and CDR2 is LQKENI in the germline V gene. The CDR3 loop reads CASSGYENQPQHF. The CDR3 nucleotides read TGTGCCAGCTCAGGATACGAGAATCAGCCCCAGCATTTT.

The chain is built from TRBV27 and TRBJ1-5, with TRBD1 matching over 10 bases. The CDR3 spans 16 residues. V lost 6 bases to trimming and J lost 3 bases; unmatched junction nucleotides: 8. Germline V gene lookup returns CDR1 MNHEY and CDR2 SMNVEV (reference sequence). The CDR3 DNA sequence: TGTGCCAGCAGCGCGAGGGACAGGGGTTACAATCAGCCCCAGCATTTT. Protein sequence: CASSARDRGYNQPQHF.

This rearrangement joins TRBV2 to TRBJ2-2; D gene unclear. The CDR3 spans 13 residues. Trimming removed 3 bases from V and 4 bases from J, with 6 bases in between. Germline loops: CDR1 SNHLY, CDR2 FYNNEI. CDR3 residues: CASSDLGTGELFF. CDR3 bases: TGTGCCAGCAGTGACCTAGGCACCGGGGAGCTGTTTTTT.

The chain employs TRBV3-1 (or the pseudogene TRBV3-2) and TRBJ2-6; tentative D call: TRBD2 (6 bases). Trimming pared 2 bases from V and 0 bases from J, leaving 29 bases between. CDR1 is LGHDT and CDR2 is YNNKEL in the germline V gene (reference sequence). The CDR3 covers 23 residues. The DNA for the CDR3 is TGTGCCAGCAGCCAACAGATTGGAGGGGATGGAAATTCTAAGAGCTCTGGGGCCAACGTCCTGACTTTC. It specifies CASSQQIGGDGNSKSSGANVLTF.

This chain connects TRBV24-1 to TRBJ2-5; D is possibly TRBD2 (6 bases). The CDR3 length is 16 residues. Trimming cost V 4 bases and J 5 bases, with 19 bases left between them. The germline V gene has CDR1 KGHDR and CDR2 SFDVKD. CDR3 nucleotide sequence: TGTGCCACCAGTGACCGCAGGACTATTGGGGGGGAGACCCAGTACTTC. Its translation: CATSDRRTIGGETQYF.

This clone was seen a few times. The CDR3 reads CASSEGGWGYTF. CDR3 bases: TGTGCCAGCAGTGAAGGGGGTTGGGGCTACACCTTC. The chain has TRBV6-1 and TRBJ1-2; D gene unclear. From germline, CDR1 is MNHNS and CDR2 SASEGT. The CDR3 is 12 amino acids. The ends were cut back, 1 base at V and 8 bases at J, with 8 bases in the middle.

V is TRBV28 and J is TRBJ2-3; perhaps TRBD2 as D (6 bases). V shed 7 bases and J shed 6 bases, with 14 bases lying between them. CDR1 and CDR2 (germline): MDHEN, SYDVKM. The CDR3 is made up of 13 amino acids. Here the CDR3 DNA reads TGTGCCAGCACGGGGGACCGGGGGGATACGCAGTATTTT. It encodes CASTGDRGDTQYF.

The chain employs TRBV19 and TRBJ2-1; D call uncertain. The length of the CDR3 is 14 residues. Germline V lookup: CDR1 LNHDA, CDR2 SQIVND (reference sequence). V lost 7 bases and J lost 0, with 10 bases in between. The CDR3 protein is CASNRDSSYNEQFF. As DNA, the CDR3 is TGTGCCAGTAATCGAGATAGCTCCTACAATGAGCAGTTCTTC.

The chain recombines TRBV5-1 with TRBJ2-1; D is uncertain. The CDR3 covers 13 residues. Trimming took off 4 bases at V and 4 bases at J, with 9 bases between the two ends. Per germline, CDR1 SGHRS and CDR2 YFSETQ. In DNA form, the CDR3 reads TGCGCCAGCAGCCCGGACGGATACAATGAGCAGTTCTTC. Its translation is CASSPDGYNEQFF.

This sequence joins TRBV29-1 and TRBJ1-1; no definite D call. There are 13 residues in the CDR3. V was cut by 4 bases and J by 3 bases, with 12 bases left in between. Germline V gene data show CDR1 as SQVTM and CDR2 as ANQGSEA. In DNA form, the CDR3 reads TGCAGCGTTGTACGCTCAGCGGACACTGAAGCTTTCTTT. Translated: CSVVRSADTEAFF.

V and J are TRBV9 and TRBJ2-3; possible D gene TRBD1, 5 bases. The CDR3 length is 14 residues. The V gene lost 0 bases and the J gene lost 0 bases, with 5 bases spanning the gap. Per the germline V gene, CDR1 is SGDLS and CDR2 is YYNGEE. The CDR3 region has the DNA TGTGCCAGCAGCGTAGGGGGCAGCACAGATACGCAGTATTTT. The encoded protein is CASSVGGSTDTQYF.

The chain links TRBV29-1 to TRBJ1-3; no reliable D call. CDR3 length equals 13 residues. Trimming took 6 bases from V and 0 from J, leaving 9 bases between them. Germline V gives CDR1 SQVTM, CDR2 ANQGSEA. The CDR3 sequence is CSVVRDSGNTIYF. The DNA for the CDR3 is TGCAGCGTGGTCCGGGACTCTGGAAACACCATATATTTT.

The J gene is TRBJ2-3, the V gene TRBV18; perhaps TRBD2 as D (6 bases). Trimming removed 1 base at V and 5 bases at J, with 16 bases between. The CDR3 contains 16 residues. CDR1 and CDR2 (germline): KGHSH, LQKENI. The CDR3, as DNA: TGTGCCAGCTCACCACGCCCGGGACTTAGGGAAGATACGCAGTATTTT. Protein: CASSPRPGLREDTQYF.

The chain has TRBV5-4 and TRBJ1-1; D remains unclear. The V gene's germline CDR1 is SGHNT and CDR2 YYREEE (reference sequence). V was shortened by 4 bases and J by 1 base, with 8 bases between the two germline ends. CDR3 length equals 13 residues. The CDR3 sequence is CASSLRENTEAFF. The CDR3 bases are TGTGCCAGCAGCCTCAGAGAGAACACTGAAGCTTTCTTT.

This clone was seen once. Other nucleotide sequences in the sample specify the same CDR3. V is TRBV19 and J is TRBJ2-7; possible D gene TRBD2, 5 bases. Germline V CDR1 and CDR2: LNHDA, SQIVND (reference sequence). This CDR3 region has 11 residues. Trimming took off 3 bases at V and 6 bases at J, with 6 bases between the two ends. CDR3 loop: CASSIGLEQYF. The CDR3 nucleotides are TGTGCCAGTAGTATCGGACTCGAGCAGTACTTC.

The chain recombines TRBV5-5 with TRBJ1-5; TRBD1 matches 7 bases. Germline CDR1 and CDR2: SGHKS and YYEKEE (reference sequence). The V and J ends lost 4 bases and 0 bases, in that order; junction bases with no gene match: 4. The length of the CDR3 is 15 residues. As DNA, the CDR3 is TGTGCCAGCAGCCCAACAGGGGCTAGCAATCAGCCCCAGCATTTT. This codes for CASSPTGASNQPQHF.

The chain recombines TRBV5-1 with TRBJ1-1, with D maybe TRBD1 (6 bases). In germline, CDR1 is SGHRS, CDR2 YFSETQ. V shed 4 bases and J shed 0 bases, with 13 bases lying between them. The CDR3 sequence is 15 residues long. Here the CDR3 DNA reads TGCGCCAGCAGCATCGAACAGGGACTGAACACTGAAGCTTTCTTT. It codes for CASSIEQGLNTEAFF. Using reference TRBV5-1 and TRBJ1-1 for the parts outside the CDR3, the full variable domain is KAGVTQTPRYLIKTRGQQVTLSCSPISGHRSVSWYQQTPGQGLQFLFEYFSETQRNKGNFPGRFSGRQFSNSRSEMNVSTLELGDSALYLCASSIEQGLNTEAFFGQGTRLTVV.

This chain links TRBV6-6 with TRBJ1-3; D not resolved. V lost 6 bases and J 2 bases, leaving 8 bases between the germline ends. Germline assignment: CDR1 MNHNY and CDR2 SVGAGI (reference sequence). This CDR3 comprises 13 residues. The CDR3 bases are TGTGCCAGCAGCCCCCGCCCTGGAAACACCATATATTTT. Translation gives CASSPRPGNTIYF.

This clone has just a few counts. J is TRBJ1-1 and V is TRBV7-3; D is unclear. Germline CDR1 reads SGHTA; CDR2 reads FQGTGA. The CDR3 extends over 15 amino acids. The V and J ends lost 3 bases and 1 base respectively, with 12 bases between them. For the CDR3, the DNA is TGTGCCAGCAGCTTTCTAACTAGGTGGAACACTGAAGCTTTCTTT. Amino acid sequence: CASSFLTRWNTEAFF.

This chain connects TRBV2 to TRBJ1-3; D unresolved. Trimming pared 3 bases from V and 1 base from J, leaving 4 bases between. This CDR3 is built from 13 residues. Germline-derived CDR1 and CDR2 are SNHLY and FYNNEI. The CDR3 loop reads CASSDRSGNTIYF. DNA of the CDR3: TGTGCCAGCAGTGATCGGTCTGGAAACACCATATATTTT.

The chain has TRBV7-8 and TRBJ1-2; maybe TRBD1 (6 bases). The CDR3 is 16 amino acids. The germline V gene has CDR1 SGHVS and CDR2 FQNEAQ. Between the trimmed V and J ends, which lost 2 bases and 5 bases, there was a span of 18 bases. The DNA of the CDR3 is TGTGCCAGCAGCTTATCAGGGGTCTACTTTGGATATGGCTACACCTTC. Translated, it gives CASSLSGVYFGYGYTF.

The chain is built from TRBV11-2 and TRBJ1-2, with 9 bases aligning to TRBD1. Germline V gives CDR1 SGHAT, CDR2 FQNNGV. With 6 bases clipped from V and 1 base from J, the junction kept 6 bases outside the gene matches. This CDR3 comprises 15 residues. The CDR3 DNA follows: TGTGCCAGCAGGCCGGACAGGGGCGGTAACTATGGCTACACCTTC. Translation gives CASRPDRGGNYGYTF.

As DNA, the CDR3 is TGTGCCAGCAGTTACAGAATGAGCGGGAGCCCCGAGACCCAGTACTTC. This encodes CASSYRMSGSPETQYF. The V gene is TRBV6-5, the J gene TRBJ2-5, with 8 positions matching TRBD2. V lost 2 bases, J lost 5 bases, and 10 bases stayed unmatched. Germline V gene sequence: CDR1 MNHEY, CDR2 SVGAGI. The CDR3 extends over 16 amino acids.